The table lists the clone carrying this T cell receptor (beta chain) with many counts. Its antigen is unidentified. These data belong to a study of T cell repertoires in cytomegalovirus infection. Study-level background: An indication of both CMV infection and matching HLA type came from public TCR beta signatures. Notes on the study in general: There were HLA-C-restricted CMV-specific TCR beta clonotypes dominating the ex vivo response.

Trimming removed 4 bases at V and 7 bases at J, with 16 bases between. The CDR3 totals 15 residues. TCRdb analysed the reads with MiXCR anew, one entry per CDR3 protein. The sample lists approximately 630,000 distinct CDR3 sequences; roughly a quarter were seen once. This chain uses TRBV12-3 or TRBV12-4 with TRBJ2-2; TRBD2 is a possible D gene (7 bases). The specimen was CD8+ T cells from PBMCs. The receptor comes from a human donor in good health (CMV status not recorded). Some clones in this sample may be carry-over from other donors' samples. CDR3 sequence: CASSSLGGGHGELFF. The DNA for the CDR3 is TGTGCCAGCAGTTCCCTAGGGGGGGGCCACGGGGAGCTGTTTTTT.